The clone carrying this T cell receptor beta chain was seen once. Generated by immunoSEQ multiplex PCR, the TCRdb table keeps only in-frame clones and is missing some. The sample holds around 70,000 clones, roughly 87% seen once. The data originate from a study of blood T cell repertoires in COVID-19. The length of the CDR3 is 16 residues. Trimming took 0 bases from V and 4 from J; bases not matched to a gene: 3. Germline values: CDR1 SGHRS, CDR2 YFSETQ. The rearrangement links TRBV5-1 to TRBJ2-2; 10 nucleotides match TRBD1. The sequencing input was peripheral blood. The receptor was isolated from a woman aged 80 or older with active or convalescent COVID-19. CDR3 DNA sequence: TGCGCCAGCAGCTTGGCCGGGACAGGGGTCACCGGGGAGCTGTTTTTT. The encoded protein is CASSLAGTGVTGELFF.